Following are 10 T cell receptor beta chains from one sample sequenced in a study of cytomegalovirus exposure and HLA in healthy donors. A multiplex PCR was run with 60 Vbeta primers and 13 Jbeta primers. Repertoires were generated with immunoSEQ multiplex PCR, while TCRdb's copy carries only in-frame clones and drops some. The top ten hold around 2% of the sample, which has 80,000 to 95,000 clones, roughly 79% seen once. The sequenced material came from PBMCs. These receptors came from a woman aged 30 to 39 in good health and CMV-seronegative.

This chain uses TRBV5-1 with TRBJ1-6, with TRBD1 identical over 7 bases. The V gene end was trimmed by 0 bases and the J gene end by 10 bases; junction bases not matched to a gene: 7. There are 15 residues in the CDR3. Looked up from germline, CDR1 is SGHRS and CDR2 is YFSETQ. For the CDR3, the DNA is TGCGCCAGCAGCTTGGGGTCAGGGGGGTACTCACCCCTCCACTTT. Its protein product is CASSLGSGGYSPLHF.

The chain carries TRBV5-1 and TRBJ2-7, with TRBD1 matching 11 bases. The germline V gene encodes CDR1 SGHRS and CDR2 YFSETQ. The CDR3 spans 14 residues. V gave up 4 bases and J gave up 7 bases; unmatched junction bases: 7. The CDR3 here is CASSPGQGAGEQYF. The CDR3 DNA is TGCGCCAGCAGCCCAGGACAGGGGGCGGGGGAGCAGTACTTC.

The J gene is TRBJ2-7, the V gene TRBV30; TRBD2 matches at 11 bases. The CDR3 runs 14 residues. In germline, CDR1 is GTSNPN, CDR2 SVGIG (reference sequence). Losses at the gene ends were 5 bases for V and 3 bases for J; bases not matched to a gene: 6. Here the CDR3 reads CAWEKGLAGYEQYF. The CDR3 bases are TGTGCCTGGGAGAAAGGACTAGCGGGCTACGAGCAGTACTTC.

The rearrangement joins TRBV30 to TRBJ2-1; no clear D gene. The CDR3 contains 12 residues. Trimming left V 2 bases short and J 5 bases short, with 7 bases between. The germline V gene encodes CDR1 GTSNPN and CDR2 SVGIG (reference sequence). CDR3 sequence: CAWSLYNNEQFF. DNA of the CDR3: TGTGCCTGGAGTCTTTACAACAATGAGCAGTTCTTC.

The sample holds a few counts of this clone. The V call is TRBV18, the J call TRBJ1-2; D uncertain. The germline CDR1 and CDR2 sequences are KGHSH and LQKENI. This CDR3 spans 16 amino acids. With 0 bases removed from V and 1 base from J, the gap between germline ends came to 12 bases. The CDR3 DNA sequence: TGTGCCAGCTCACCACCTAACGGAGGCGGTAACTATGGCTACACCTTC. It translates to CASSPPNGGGNYGYTF.

V is TRBV4-3 and J is TRBJ2-2, with a possible D match to TRBD1 (6 bases). CDR3 length equals 14 residues. Germline values: CDR1 LGHNA, CDR2 YSLEER. Trimming removed 1 base at V and 6 bases at J, with 9 bases between. The CDR3 nucleotides read TGCGCCAGCAGCCAAGCAGGGGCGGCCGGGGAGCTGTTTTTT. It is translated as CASSQAGAAGELFF.

This chain uses TRBV6-1 with TRBJ2-5, with D maybe TRBD2 (7 bases). Germline loops: CDR1 MNHNS, CDR2 SASEGT. Trimming cost V 7 bases and J 11 bases, with 23 bases left between them. The CDR3 runs to 14 residues. DNA of the CDR3: TGTGCCAGCACCGTAGAGAGGGGGGGTAGGGGGCAGTACTTC. Translating gives CASTVERGGRGQYF.

This chain links TRBV5-1 with TRBJ1-6, with D perhaps TRBD1 (6 bases). Trimming removed 0 bases at V and 7 bases at J, with 17 bases between. The germline V gene has CDR1 SGHRS and CDR2 YFSETQ. This CDR3 has 17 residues. DNA of the CDR3: TGCGCCAGCAGCTTGGATGGGGGGGGCCCGTCGAATTCACCCCTCCACTTT. Its protein product is CASSLDGGGPSNSPLHF.

Here the CDR3 DNA reads TGTGCCTGGAGTGGTGACAGGTTTGGTACAGATACGCAGTATTTT. Protein: CAWSGDRFGTDTQYF. The chain couples TRBV30 to TRBJ2-3; D possibly corresponds to TRBD1 (6 bases). V lost 1 base and J lost 3, with 14 bases in between. The CDR3 has 15 amino acids. The germline V gene encodes CDR1 GTSNPN and CDR2 SVGIG (reference sequence).

This clone appeared a few times. CDR3 DNA sequence: TGTGCCAGCAGTTACTCAGACATCAACACTGAAGCTTTCTTT. It yields the protein CASSYSDINTEAFF. The chain combines TRBV6-5 with TRBJ1-1; no firm D call. Germline V CDR1 and CDR2: MNHEY, SVGAGI. The CDR3 loop spans 14 amino acids. V was trimmed by 0 bases and J by 2 bases, leaving 7 bases between them.